This T cell receptor (beta chain) appears in the sequencing data of a study of shared clonotypes between healthy human individuals. Caucasian adults residing in Nashville, Tennessee made up all the donors. TCRdb's table, derived via immunoSEQ multiplex PCR, lists solely in-frame clones and lacks some. Found here are millions of clones, roughly nine tenths of them singletons; the top ten hold more than 0.12%. Sequencing was done on a sample of naive CD4+ T cells sorted from blood. Regarding subset: CD45RA+ positively selected. This receptor was taken from a man younger than 35 in good health.

The chain's CDR3 is CASSPQGAVSSYEQYF. DNA of the CDR3: TGTGCCAGCAGTCCCCAGGGAGCGGTGAGCTCCTACGAGCAGTACTTC. This chain connects TRBV21-1 to TRBJ2-7. TRBV21-1 is described as a pseudogene. This CDR3 spans 16 amino acids.